The present TCR beta chain was sequenced within a study of blood T cells in healthy people across ages. Looking at the study overall: About one barcoded TCR beta cDNA was captured per two T cells.

As to this clonotype: The antigen remains unidentified.

Then a second PCR, running about 7 to 11 cycles, was carried out with a sample-barcoded 5' primer and a J-beta primer mix. TCRdb itself ran the 5' RACE reads through MiXCR, one entry per CDR3 protein. This sample has 850,000 to 1,000,000 distinct CDR3 sequences, with about 48% found just once. The germline V gene encodes CDR1 GTSNPN and CDR2 SVGIG (reference sequence). The V gene lost 5 bases and the J gene lost 12 bases, with 16 bases spanning the gap. The CDR3 runs 11 residues. General study results and limits: Relative to aged donors, long-lived donors carried more naive CD4+ cells and displayed higher diversity. Getting older went along with TCR beta diversity per million T cells dropping roughly linearly.

Sequenced material: blood. The chain recombines TRBV30 with TRBJ1-1, with D uncertain. The clonotype comes from a man in his thirties or forties in good health. This CDR3 reads CAWERSQKTFF. The CDR3 nucleotides are TGTGCCTGGGAAAGGAGCCAGAAAACTTTCTTT. The entire variable domain, with the rest obtained from reference TRBV30 and TRBJ1-1, is as follows: SQTIHQWPATLVQPVGSPLSLECTVEGTSNPNLYWYRQAAGRGLQLLFYSVGIGQISSEVPQNLSASRPQDRQFILSSKKLLLSDSGFYLCAWERSQKTFFGQGTRLTVV.